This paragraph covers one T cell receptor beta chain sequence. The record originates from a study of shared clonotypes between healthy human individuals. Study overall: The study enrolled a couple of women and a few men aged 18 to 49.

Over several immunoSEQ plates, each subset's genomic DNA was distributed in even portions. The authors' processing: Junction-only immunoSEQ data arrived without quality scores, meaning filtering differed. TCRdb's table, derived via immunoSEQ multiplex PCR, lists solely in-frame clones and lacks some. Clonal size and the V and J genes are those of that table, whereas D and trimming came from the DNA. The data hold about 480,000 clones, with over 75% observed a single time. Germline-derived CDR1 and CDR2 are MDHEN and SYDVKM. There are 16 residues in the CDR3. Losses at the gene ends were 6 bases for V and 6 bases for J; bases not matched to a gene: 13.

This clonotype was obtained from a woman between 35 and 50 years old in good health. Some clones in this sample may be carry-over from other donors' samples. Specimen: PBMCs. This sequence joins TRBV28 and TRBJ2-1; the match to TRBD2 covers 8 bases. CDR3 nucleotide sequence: TGTGCCAGCAGCCTATCAGGGGACCTAGCGGGCAATGAGCAGTTCTTC. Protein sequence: CASSLSGDLAGNEQFF.